The subject of this entry is one T cell receptor beta chain. The antigen is undetermined. Each patient with chemo-refractory metastatic non-small-cell lung cancer was treated with focal radiation plus CTLA-4 blockade using ipilimumab. These data are taken from a study of radiotherapy plus CTLA-4 blockade in lung cancer. General observations from the study: How blood T cell clones changed early, along with interferon-beta, reportedly forecast response best. TCR clones from tumors expanded in blood after radiotherapy plus ipilimumab.

Looked up from germline, CDR1 is MNHEY and CDR2 is SVGAGI. The V end lost 7 bases, the J end lost 8 bases, and 11 bases lay between the germline ends. CDR3 length equals 12 residues. Clones were sequenced by immunoSEQ multiplex PCR, and TCRdb holds only the in-frame ones, with some missing. Counted here are roughly 44,000 clones, 60% to 80% occurring once; the ten biggest clones make up 11%. The TCR sequence derives from a human donor with non-small cell lung cancer who had stable disease on radiotherapy plus ipilimumab. The chain couples TRBV6-5 to TRBJ2-2; D is ambiguous. Specimen: peripheral blood, collected from a patient treated with radiotherapy plus ipilimumab. CDR3 nucleotides: TGTGCCAGCAACGGATTCGTGGGGGAGCTGTTTTTT. Protein sequence: CASNGFVGELFF.